Each of the 10 T cell receptor beta chains below was sequenced from the same sample in a study of beta chain features in type 1 diabetes. General study results and limits: The study found moderately but significantly shorter TCRB CDR3s in all four CD4+ subsets of Type 1 diabetes patients.

Sequenced material consisted of expressed TCRB transcripts (all of the isolated RNA was reverse transcribed). Libraries were prepared by immunoSEQ multiplex PCR; TCRdb keeps only in-frame clonotypes and omits some of them. The table lists around 340,000 clones, around 9% of them singletons. These receptors lack a known antigen. The specimen was central memory CD4+ T cells from blood. These receptors came from a young man with type 1 diabetes.

The genes are TRBV18 and TRBJ2-7, with 9 bases that match TRBD1. Germline loops: CDR1 KGHSH, CDR2 LQKENI. The CDR3 covers 20 residues. The J segment lost 0 bases and the V segment lost 2 bases, leaving 17 bases of the junction unmatched. The CDR3 reads CASSPLSQGTWTGVSYEQYF. CDR3 nucleotides: TGTGCCAGCTCACCATTATCCCAGGGGACGTGGACAGGGGTCTCCTACGAGCAGTACTTC.

This clone showed up just a few times. V is TRBV6-6 and J is TRBJ1-2; D remains unclear. Germline V gene sequence: CDR1 MNHNY, CDR2 SVGAGI (reference sequence). This CDR3 comprises 14 residues. V dropped 2 bases and J dropped 0 bases, with 7 bases sitting between them. The CDR3 region has the DNA TGTGCCAGCAGTTACGAGGGAACTAACTATGGCTACACCTTC. As protein: CASSYEGTNYGYTF.

The CDR3 region is CATSRAQGLNYGYTF. CDR3 coding DNA: TGTGCCACCAGCAGAGCTCAGGGGCTTAACTATGGCTACACCTTC. The rearrangement joins TRBV15 to TRBJ1-2; weak D call: TRBD1 (6 bases). The CDR3 has 15 residues. Germline CDR1 is LNHNV and CDR2 is YYDKDF (reference sequence). V was cut by 1 base and J by 1 base, with 10 bases left in between.

The chain combines TRBV29-1 with TRBJ2-3; a weak D match, TRBD2 (6 bases). Per the germline V gene, CDR1 is SQVTM and CDR2 is ANQGSEA. V lost 0 bases and J lost 8, with 15 bases in between. This CDR3 spans 14 amino acids. The CDR3 loop is CSVEEATRSGTQYF. CDR3 bases: TGCAGCGTTGAAGAAGCGACTAGATCCGGTACGCAGTATTTT.

This clone has just a few counts. V gene TRBV30 combines with J gene TRBJ2-2, with TRBD2 identical over 9 bases. Germline V CDR1 and CDR2: GTSNPN, SVGIG (reference sequence). CDR3 length equals 14 residues. The trim removed 4 bases at V and 3 bases at J, leaving 3 bases unmatched. The CDR3 DNA follows: TGTGCCTGGACGCGGGGGGGCCACACCGGGGAGCTGTTTTTT. Translated, it gives CAWTRGGHTGELFF.

Ten or more counts support this clone. This chain connects TRBV27 to TRBJ1-1; D call uncertain. The CDR3 totals 15 residues. From germline, CDR1 is MNHEY and CDR2 SMNVEV (reference sequence). Trimming removed 4 bases at V and 2 bases at J, with 14 bases between. The CDR3 sequence is CASSSMPRVNTEAFF. In DNA form, the CDR3 reads TGTGCCAGCAGTTCAATGCCGAGGGTAAACACTGAAGCTTTCTTT.

This clone was counted once. This chain uses TRBV5-1 with TRBJ2-5, with a weak D call TRBD1 (6 bases). The CDR3 covers 15 residues. The germline gives CDR1 SGHRS, CDR2 YFSETQ. The V end was cut by 4 bases, the J end by 0 bases, with 13 bases between. This CDR3 reads CASSPGGQYQETQYF. In DNA form, the CDR3 reads TGCGCCAGCAGCCCCGGAGGACAGTACCAAGAGACCCAGTACTTC.

The V gene is TRBV2, the J gene TRBJ2-3, with D perhaps given as TRBD1 or TRBD2 (5 bases each). CDR3 length equals 15 residues. Trimming took off 5 bases at V and 0 bases at J, with 12 bases between the two ends. In germline, CDR1 is SNHLY, CDR2 FYNNEI. The DNA of the CDR3 is TGTGCCAGCAGTCCCGGGACCCTCAGCACAGATACGCAGTATTTT. Translation: CASSPGTLSTDTQYF.

The sample holds many counts of this clone. V gene TRBV4-2 combines with J gene TRBJ1-3; 7 bases line up with TRBD1. The CDR3 covers 18 residues. Losses at the gene ends were 0 bases for V and 0 bases for J; bases not matched to a gene: 8. Germline V gene sequence: CDR1 LGHNA, CDR2 YNFKEQ. The CDR3 DNA reads as TGTGCCAGCAGCCAAGATCTCGGGACAGCGAACTCTGGAAACACCATATATTTT. This sequence encodes CASSQDLGTANSGNTIYF.

This clone occurred many times. CDR3 coding DNA: TGTGCCTGGAGCGGGCCACGTGAAAAACTGTTTTTT. This codes for CAWSGPREKLFF. The J gene is TRBJ1-4, the V gene TRBV30, with D hard to call. V was cut by 3 bases and J by 7 bases, with 9 bases left in between. The CDR3 loop spans 12 amino acids. Per germline, CDR1 GTSNPN and CDR2 SVGIG (reference sequence).